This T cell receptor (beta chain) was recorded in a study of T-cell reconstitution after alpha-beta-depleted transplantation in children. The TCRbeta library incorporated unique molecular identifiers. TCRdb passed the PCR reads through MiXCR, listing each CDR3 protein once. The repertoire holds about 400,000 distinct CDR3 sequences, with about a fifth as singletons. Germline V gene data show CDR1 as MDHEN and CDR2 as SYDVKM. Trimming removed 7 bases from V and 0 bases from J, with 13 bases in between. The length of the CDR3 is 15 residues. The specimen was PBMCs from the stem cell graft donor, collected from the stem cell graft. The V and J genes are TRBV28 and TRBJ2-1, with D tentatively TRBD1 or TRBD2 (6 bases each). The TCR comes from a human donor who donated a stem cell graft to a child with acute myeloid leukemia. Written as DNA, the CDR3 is TGTGCCAGCAAACGCGGGACAAGCTCCTACAATGAGCAGTTCTTC. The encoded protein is CASKRGTSSYNEQFF.